What follows are 2 T cell receptor beta chains derived from one specimen sequenced in a study of Ad26.COV2.S vaccination and SARS-CoV-2 variants. Produced via immunoSEQ multiplex PCR; TCRdb's table is partial and in-frame only. The sample carries under 500,000 clones, around 93% recorded once. Specified treatment: some 19 received Ad26.COV2.S at low or high dose, single or two shots; roughly five received placebo; per-sample allocation not given. All samples were drawn on day 63, counting from the first vaccine or placebo injection. This specimen consisted of peripheral blood, obtained in a trial of Ad26.COV2.S vaccine versus placebo. These receptors were obtained from a person aged 18-60 years who received the Ad26.COV2.S COVID-19 vaccine or a placebo.

The rearrangement links TRBV5-4 to TRBJ2-3; 8 nucleotides agree with TRBD1. The CDR3 consists of 16 residues. The V gene end was trimmed by 4 bases and the J gene end by 2 bases; junction bases not matched to a gene: 9. The germline gives CDR1 SGHNT, CDR2 YYREEE (reference sequence). The CDR3: CASSTPGQGFTDTQYF. As DNA, the CDR3 is TGTGCCAGCAGCACACCCGGACAGGGTTTCACAGATACGCAGTATTTT.

A word on this clone: This same CDR3 is encoded by further DNA sequences in the sample. This chain uses TRBV19 with TRBJ2-7; 8 bases are a match to TRBD1. Per germline, CDR1 LNHDA and CDR2 SQIVND (reference sequence). This CDR3 region has 14 residues. The trim removed 5 bases at V and 1 base at J, leaving 4 bases unmatched. The CDR3 DNA follows: TGTGCCAGTAGTCCGTGGACAGGGTCCTACGAGCAGTACTTC. It is translated as CASSPWTGSYEQYF.